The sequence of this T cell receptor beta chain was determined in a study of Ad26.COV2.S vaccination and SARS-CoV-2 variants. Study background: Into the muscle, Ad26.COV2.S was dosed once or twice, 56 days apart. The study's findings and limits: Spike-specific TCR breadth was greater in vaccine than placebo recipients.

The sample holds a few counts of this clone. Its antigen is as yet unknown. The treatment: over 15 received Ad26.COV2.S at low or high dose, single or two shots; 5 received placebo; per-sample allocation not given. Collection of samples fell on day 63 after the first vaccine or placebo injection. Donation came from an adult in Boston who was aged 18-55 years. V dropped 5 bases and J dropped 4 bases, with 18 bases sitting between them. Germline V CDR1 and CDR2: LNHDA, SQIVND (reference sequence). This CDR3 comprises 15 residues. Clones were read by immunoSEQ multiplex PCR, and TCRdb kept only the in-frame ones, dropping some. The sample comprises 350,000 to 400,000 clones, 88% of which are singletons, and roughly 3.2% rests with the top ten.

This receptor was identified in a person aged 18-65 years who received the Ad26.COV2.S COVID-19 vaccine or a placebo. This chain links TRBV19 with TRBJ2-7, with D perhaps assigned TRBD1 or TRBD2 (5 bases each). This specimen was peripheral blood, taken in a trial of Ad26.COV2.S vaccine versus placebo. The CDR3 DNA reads TGTGCCAGTAGTCATCCGGGACGATCTCCTTACGAGCAGTACTTC. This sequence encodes CASSHPGRSPYEQYF.